This T cell receptor (beta chain) was sequenced in a study of blood T cell repertoires in COVID-19. Study context: PBMCs, B-cell-depleted T cells, or T cells were the source of the cDNA or gDNA that made up the material.

CDR1 is KGHSH, CDR2 LQKENI, per germline. The CDR3 is 15 residues long. The V end lost 3 bases, the J end lost 0 bases, and 8 bases lay between the germline ends. TCRdb's copy holds only in-frame clones and misses some; the assay was immunoSEQ multiplex PCR. The table lists tens of thousands of clones, roughly 85% of them singletons. The sequence came from a human donor in a cohort sampled during active COVID-19. The sample taken for sequencing was peripheral blood. The rearrangement links TRBV18 to TRBJ1-4; D is unresolved. This CDR3 reads CASSPVRSTNEKLFF. The CDR3 nucleotides are TGTGCCAGCTCACCGGTGCGTTCAACTAATGAAAAACTGTTTTTT.